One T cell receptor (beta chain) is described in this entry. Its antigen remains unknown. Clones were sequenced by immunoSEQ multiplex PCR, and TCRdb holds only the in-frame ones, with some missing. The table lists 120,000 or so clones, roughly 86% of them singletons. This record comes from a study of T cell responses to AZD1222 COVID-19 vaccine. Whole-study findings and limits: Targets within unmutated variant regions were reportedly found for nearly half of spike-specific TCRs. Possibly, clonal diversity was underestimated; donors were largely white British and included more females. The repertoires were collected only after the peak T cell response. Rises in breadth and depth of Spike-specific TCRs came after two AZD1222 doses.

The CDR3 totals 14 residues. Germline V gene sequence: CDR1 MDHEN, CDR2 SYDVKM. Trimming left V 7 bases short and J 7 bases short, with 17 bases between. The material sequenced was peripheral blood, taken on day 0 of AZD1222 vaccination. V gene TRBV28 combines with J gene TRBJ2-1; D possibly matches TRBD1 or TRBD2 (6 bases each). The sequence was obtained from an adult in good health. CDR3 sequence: CASTPAGQGNEQFF. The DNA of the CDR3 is TGTGCCAGCACCCCGGCGGGACAAGGGAATGAGCAGTTCTTC.